Below are 10 T cell receptor beta chains sequenced from a single sample in a study of T cells in Graves' hyperthyroidism and ophthalmopathy. What was amplified from RNA transcripts were TCR beta CDR3 regions. When the TCR CDR3 underwent first-round RT-PCR, the HTBI primer set was used. A single record per CDR3 protein comes from TCRdb applying MiXCR to the multiplex PCR reads. The sample holds about 96,000 distinct CDR3 sequences, 51% seen once. Material: blood. The receptors stem from a middle-aged woman with Graves' hyperthyroidism.

The V call is TRBV6-5, the J call TRBJ2-5; D may be TRBD2 (6 bases). Trimming shortened V by 10 bases and J by 2 bases, and 35 bases separated the two germline ends. CDR1 is MNHEY and CDR2 is SVGAGI in the germline V gene. This CDR3 has 20 residues. Here the CDR3 DNA reads TGTGCCATCGGTTACAAGTTTATCGTGGTCGACCGGGACTCACAAGAGACCCAGTACTTC. As protein: CAIGYKFIVVDRDSQETQYF.

A word on this clonotype: This could be a read error, since a much larger clone is one nucleotide away. CDR3 DNA sequence: TGTGCCAGCAGTGACCGGACAGGCTATAATTCACCCCTCCACTTT. This translates into CASSDRTGYNSPLHF. The chain has TRBV6-4 and TRBJ1-6, with 7 bases fitting TRBD1. The CDR3 loop spans 15 amino acids. CDR1 MRHNA and CDR2 SNTAGT come from the germline V gene. V trimming: 2 bases; J trimming: 3 bases; junction bases outside the gene matches: 1.

As to this clonotype: This likely comes from a read error, as the CDR3 has no conserved phenylalanine or tryptophan at its end. In DNA form, the CDR3 reads TGTGCCAGCAGCTTGGTGGCTAGCTCGGGGCACGAGCAGTACCTC. As protein: CASSLVASSGHEQYL. The V gene is TRBV5-4, the J gene TRBJ2-5; possibly TRBD1 or TRBD2 for D (5 bases each). The last part of the DNA fits TRBJ2-7 better; the J call may be wrong. The CDR3 is 15 amino acids. Germline V gene sequence: CDR1 SGHNT, CDR2 YYREEE (reference sequence).

The chain uses TRBV2 and TRBJ1-5; D is undetermined. Germline values: CDR1 SNHLY, CDR2 FYNNEI. The CDR3 is made up of 12 amino acids. Written as DNA, the CDR3 is TGTGCTAGACGGACGGACAATCAGCCCCAGCATTTT. Amino acid sequence: CARRTDNQPQHF.

This clonotype was detected a few times. V gene TRBV10-3 combines with J gene TRBJ2-1; TRBD2 agrees at 9 bases. The V gene end was trimmed by 7 bases and the J gene end by 3 bases; junction bases not matched to a gene: 4. CDR3 length: 14 amino acids. CDR1 and CDR2 from the germline V gene are ENHRY and SYGVKD. The CDR3 DNA is TGTGCCATCAATCGAGCGGGAGGCTACAATGAGCAGTTCTTC. Protein product: CAINRAGGYNEQFF.

The chain is built from TRBV20-1 and TRBJ2-7, with TRBD1 matching over 9 bases. J gave up 4 bases and V 4 bases, and 8 bases lay outside the gene matches. This CDR3 spans 14 amino acids. Germline values: CDR1 DFQATT, CDR2 SNEGSKA (reference sequence). The CDR3 loop reads CSAITGTGLYEQYF. For the CDR3, the DNA is TGCAGTGCTATCACCGGGACAGGGTTGTACGAGCAGTACTTC.

This clonotype was recorded many times. The chain is built from TRBV9 and TRBJ2-7; weak D call: TRBD2 (6 bases). This CDR3 comprises 16 residues. Germline values: CDR1 SGDLS, CDR2 YYNGEE. Trimming took 4 bases from V and 3 from J, leaving 20 bases between them. The CDR3 protein is CASSPRQRAGYYEQYF. The CDR3 bases are TGTGCCAGCAGCCCCAGACAGCGGGCCGGCTACTACGAGCAGTACTTC.

On this clonotype itself: Since a much larger clone is just one base distant, this may be a read error. V usage is TRBV28 and J usage is TRBJ1-6; D is ambiguous. The CDR3 spans 15 residues. Germline V gene sequence: CDR1 MDHEN, CDR2 SYDVKM. The germline V and J ends were trimmed by 7 bases and 5 bases, with 15 bases remaining between them. CDR3 nucleotide sequence: TGTGCCAGCACCACGGGAGGAGGTGATAATTCACCCCTCCACTTT. Protein product: CASTTGGGDNSPLHF.

V usage is TRBV2 and J usage is TRBJ1-2, with D unclear. Trimming removed 6 bases at V and 7 bases at J, with 12 bases between. The CDR3 covers 12 residues. Germline assignment: CDR1 SNHLY and CDR2 FYNNEI. The CDR3 loop reads CASSTEGSGYTF. The CDR3 nucleotides read TGTGCCAGCAGCACCGAGGGATCTGGCTACACCTTC.

Concerning this clonotype: This CDR3 is missing its conserved last phenylalanine or tryptophan, likely due to a read error. The chain recombines TRBV10-3 with TRBJ1-5, with TRBD1 as a possible D gene (5 bases). This CDR3 comprises 14 residues. V shed 4 bases and J shed 11 bases, with 18 bases lying between them. From germline, CDR1 is ENHRY and CDR2 SYGVKD. Here the CDR3 reads CAISGGTNQETQHL. The CDR3 coding sequence is TGTGCCATCAGTGGGGGGACGAACCAAGAGACCCAGCATCTT.